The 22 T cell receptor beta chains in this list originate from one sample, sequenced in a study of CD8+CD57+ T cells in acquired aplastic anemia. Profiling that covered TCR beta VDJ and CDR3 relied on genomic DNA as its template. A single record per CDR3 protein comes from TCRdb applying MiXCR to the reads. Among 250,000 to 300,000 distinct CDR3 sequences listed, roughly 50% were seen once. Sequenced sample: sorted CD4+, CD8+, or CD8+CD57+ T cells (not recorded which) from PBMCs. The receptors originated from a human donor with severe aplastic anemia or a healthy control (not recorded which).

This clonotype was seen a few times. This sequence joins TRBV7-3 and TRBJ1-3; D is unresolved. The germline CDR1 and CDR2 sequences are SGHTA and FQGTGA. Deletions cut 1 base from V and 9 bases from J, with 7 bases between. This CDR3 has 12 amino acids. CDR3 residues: CASSLIAGTIYF. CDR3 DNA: TGTGCCAGCAGCTTAATCGCAGGCACCATATATTTT.

CDR3 sequence reads: CASSTRLAGAQETQYF. CDR3 nucleotide sequence: TGTGCCAGTAGTACCCGACTAGCGGGGGCCCAAGAGACCCAGTACTTC. This chain links TRBV19 with TRBJ2-5; 12 bases line up with TRBD2. CDR1 is LNHDA and CDR2 is SQIVND in the germline V gene (reference sequence). The V and J ends lost 4 bases and 1 base, in that order; junction bases with no gene match: 4. CDR3 length: 16 residues.

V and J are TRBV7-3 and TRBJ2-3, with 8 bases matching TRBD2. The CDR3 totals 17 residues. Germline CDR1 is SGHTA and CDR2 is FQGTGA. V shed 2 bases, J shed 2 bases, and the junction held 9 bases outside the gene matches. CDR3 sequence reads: CASSLGAGGPNTDTQYF. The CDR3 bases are TGTGCCAGCAGCTTAGGGGCGGGGGGCCCTAACACAGATACGCAGTATTTT.

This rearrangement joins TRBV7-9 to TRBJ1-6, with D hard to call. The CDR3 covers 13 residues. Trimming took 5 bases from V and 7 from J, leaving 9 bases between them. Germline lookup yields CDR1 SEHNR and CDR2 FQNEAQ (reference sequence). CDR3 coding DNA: TGTGCCAGCAGCCCAATTAAGAATTCACCCCTCCACTTT. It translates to CASSPIKNSPLHF.

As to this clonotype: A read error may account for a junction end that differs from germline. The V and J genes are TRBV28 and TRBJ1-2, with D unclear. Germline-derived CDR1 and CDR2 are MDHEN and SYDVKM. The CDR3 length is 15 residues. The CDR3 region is CASTSKPLTGYGYSF. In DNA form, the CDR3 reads TGTGCCAGCACCTCTAAACCCCTCACTGGGTATGGCTACTCCTTC.

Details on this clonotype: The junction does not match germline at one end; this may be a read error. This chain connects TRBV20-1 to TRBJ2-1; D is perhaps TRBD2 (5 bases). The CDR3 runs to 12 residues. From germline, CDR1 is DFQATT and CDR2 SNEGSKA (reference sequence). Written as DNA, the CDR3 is TGCAGCGCTAGTACAAGCGGTCGAGAGCAGTTCTTC. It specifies CSASTSGREQFF.

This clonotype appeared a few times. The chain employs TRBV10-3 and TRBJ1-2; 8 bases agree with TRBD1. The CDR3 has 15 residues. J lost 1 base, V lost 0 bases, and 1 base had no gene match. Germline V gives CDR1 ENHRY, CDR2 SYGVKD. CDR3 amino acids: CAISESDRVNYGYTF. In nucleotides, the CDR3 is TGTGCCATCAGTGAGTCGGACAGGGTTAACTATGGCTACACCTTC.

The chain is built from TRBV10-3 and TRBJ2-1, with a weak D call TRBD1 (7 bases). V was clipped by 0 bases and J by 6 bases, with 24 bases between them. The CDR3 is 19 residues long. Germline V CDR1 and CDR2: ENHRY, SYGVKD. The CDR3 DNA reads TGTGCCATCAGTGAGTCATCAGGGGGGTGGCTAGTGCCTCTCAATGAGCAGTTCTTC. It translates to CAISESSGGWLVPLNEQFF.

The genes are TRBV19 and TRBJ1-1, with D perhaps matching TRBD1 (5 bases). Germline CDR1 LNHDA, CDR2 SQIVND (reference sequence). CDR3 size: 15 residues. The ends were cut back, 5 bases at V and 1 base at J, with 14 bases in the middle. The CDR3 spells CASSLRGTWNTEAFF. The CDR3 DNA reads TGTGCCAGTAGTCTGAGGGGAACCTGGAACACTGAAGCTTTCTTT.

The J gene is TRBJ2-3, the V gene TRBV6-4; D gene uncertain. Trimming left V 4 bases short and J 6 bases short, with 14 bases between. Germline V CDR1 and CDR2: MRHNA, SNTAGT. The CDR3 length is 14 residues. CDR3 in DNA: TGTGCCAGCAGTGTGGGCTCAGGTGTGGATACGCAGTATTTT. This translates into CASSVGSGVDTQYF.

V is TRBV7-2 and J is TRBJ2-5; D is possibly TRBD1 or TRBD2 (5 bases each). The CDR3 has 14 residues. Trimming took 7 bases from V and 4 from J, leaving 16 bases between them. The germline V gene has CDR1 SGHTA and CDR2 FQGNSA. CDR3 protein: CASIKVGEGETQYF. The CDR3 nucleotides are TGTGCCAGCATCAAAGTGGGGGAAGGAGAGACCCAGTACTTC. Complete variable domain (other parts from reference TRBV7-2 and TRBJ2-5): GAGVSQSPSNKVTEKGKDVELRCDPISGHTALYWYRQSLGQGLEFLIYFQGNSAPDKSGLPSDRFSAERTGGSVSTLTIQRTQQEDSAVYLCASIKVGEGETQYFGPGTRLLVL.

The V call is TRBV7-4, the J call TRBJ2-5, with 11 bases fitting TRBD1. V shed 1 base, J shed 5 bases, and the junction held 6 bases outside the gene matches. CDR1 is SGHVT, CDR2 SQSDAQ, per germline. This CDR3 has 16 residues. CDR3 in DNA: TGTGCCAGCAGCTTAGAGGGACAGGGGGTACGGGAGACCCAGTACTTC. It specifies CASSLEGQGVRETQYF.

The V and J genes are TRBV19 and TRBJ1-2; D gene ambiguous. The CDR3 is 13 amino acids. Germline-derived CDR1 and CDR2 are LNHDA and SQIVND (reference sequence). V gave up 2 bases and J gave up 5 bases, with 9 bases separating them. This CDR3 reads CASSITENYGYTF. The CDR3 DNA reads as TGTGCCAGTAGTATAACAGAGAATTATGGCTACACCTTC. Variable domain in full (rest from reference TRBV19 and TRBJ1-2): DGGITQSPKYLFRKEGQNVTLSCEQNLNHDAMYWYRQDPGQGLRLIYYSQIVNDFQKGDIAEGYSVSREKKESFPLTVTSAQKNPTAFYLCASSITENYGYTFGSGTRLTVV.

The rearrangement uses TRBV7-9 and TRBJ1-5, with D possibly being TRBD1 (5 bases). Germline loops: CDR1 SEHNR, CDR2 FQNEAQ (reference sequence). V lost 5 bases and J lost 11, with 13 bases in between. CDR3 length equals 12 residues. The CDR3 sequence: CASSPGDLAQHF. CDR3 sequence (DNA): TGTGCCAGCAGCCCCGGGGACCTCGCCCAGCATTTT.

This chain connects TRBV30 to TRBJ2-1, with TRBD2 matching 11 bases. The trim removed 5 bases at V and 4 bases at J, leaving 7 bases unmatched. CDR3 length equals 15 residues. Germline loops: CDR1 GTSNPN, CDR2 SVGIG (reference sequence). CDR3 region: CAWAPGLAEYNEQFF. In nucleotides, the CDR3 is TGTGCCTGGGCCCCGGGACTAGCGGAATACAATGAGCAGTTCTTC. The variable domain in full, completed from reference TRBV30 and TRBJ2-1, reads SQTIHQWPATLVQPVGSPLSLECTVEGTSNPNLYWYRQAAGRGLQLLFYSVGIGQISSEVPQNLSASRPQDRQFILSSKKLLLSDSGFYLCAWAPGLAEYNEQFFGPGTRLTVL.

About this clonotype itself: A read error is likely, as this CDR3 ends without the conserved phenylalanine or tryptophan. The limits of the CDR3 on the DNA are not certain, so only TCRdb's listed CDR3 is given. CDR3 loop: CASSLADRDHGYTFGS. The rearrangement joins TRBV7-6 to TRBJ2-5; no check of the table's D call, TRBD1, against the DNA was made. The CDR3 has 16 amino acids, counting both end residues. Germline CDR1 and CDR2: SGHVS and FNYEAQ.

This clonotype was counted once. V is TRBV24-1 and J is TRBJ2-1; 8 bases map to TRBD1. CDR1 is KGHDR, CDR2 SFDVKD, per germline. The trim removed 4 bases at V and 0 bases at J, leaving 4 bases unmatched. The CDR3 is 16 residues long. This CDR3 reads CATSDTTGGSYNEQFF. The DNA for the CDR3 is TGTGCCACCAGTGACACCACAGGGGGCTCCTACAATGAGCAGTTCTTC.

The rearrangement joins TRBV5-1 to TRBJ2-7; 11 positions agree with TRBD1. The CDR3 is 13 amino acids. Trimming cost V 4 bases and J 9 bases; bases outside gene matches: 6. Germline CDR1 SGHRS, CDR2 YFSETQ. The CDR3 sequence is CASSRGQGGAQYF. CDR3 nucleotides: TGCGCCAGCAGCCGGGGACAGGGGGGGGCGCAGTACTTC.

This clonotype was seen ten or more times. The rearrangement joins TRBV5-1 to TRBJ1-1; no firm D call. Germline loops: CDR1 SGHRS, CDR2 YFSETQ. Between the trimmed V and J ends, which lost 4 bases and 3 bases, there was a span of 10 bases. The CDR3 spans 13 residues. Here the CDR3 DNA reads TGCGCCAGCAGCCCCCCCGTGGACACTGAAGCTTTCTTT. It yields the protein CASSPPVDTEAFF.

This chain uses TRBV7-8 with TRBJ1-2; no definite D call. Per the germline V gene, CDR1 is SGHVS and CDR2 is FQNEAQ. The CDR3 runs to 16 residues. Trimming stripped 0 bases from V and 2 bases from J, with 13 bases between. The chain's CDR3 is CASSLARTDTNYGYTF. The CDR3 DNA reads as TGTGCCAGCAGCTTAGCCCGGACTGATACCAACTATGGCTACACCTTC. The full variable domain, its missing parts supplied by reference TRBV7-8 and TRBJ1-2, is GAGVSQSPRYKVAKRGQDVALRCDPISGHVSLFWYQQALGQGPEFLTYFQNEAQLDKSGLPSDRFFAERPEGSVSTLKIQRTQQEDSAVYLCASSLARTDTNYGYTFGSGTRLTVV.

DNA for the CDR3: TGTGCCAGCAGCGTATTCGGGGGGACAGATACGCAGTATTTT. Protein: CASSVFGGTDTQYF. V and J are TRBV9 and TRBJ2-3, with 7 bases lining up with TRBD2. The CDR3 is 14 amino acids. The junction had 2 bases not matched to a gene; V was cut back by 1 base and J by 3 bases. CDR1 is SGDLS and CDR2 is YYNGEE in the germline V gene.

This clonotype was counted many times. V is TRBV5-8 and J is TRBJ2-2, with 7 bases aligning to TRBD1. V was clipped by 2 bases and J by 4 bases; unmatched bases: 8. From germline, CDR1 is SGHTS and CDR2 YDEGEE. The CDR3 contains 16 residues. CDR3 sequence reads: CASSFERGRRTGELFF. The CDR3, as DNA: TGTGCCAGCAGCTTTGAAAGGGGGCGACGCACCGGGGAGCTGTTTTTT.